A selection of T cell receptor beta chains follows, all from one sample in a study of T-cell reconstitution after alpha-beta-depleted transplantation in children. TCRdb processed the PCR reads anew with MiXCR; each CDR3 protein has one entry. This sample yields 190,000 or so distinct CDR3 sequences, of which over 5.5% are seen a single time; 3% belongs to the top ten. Material: PBMCs from the stem cell graft donor, obtained from the stem cell graft. The receptors originated from a human donor who donated a stem cell graft to a child with Wiskott-Aldrich syndrome. CDR3s include the opening cysteine and the closing phenylalanine or tryptophan. The D gene is left open where the match is weak. Size is omitted from some rows. Given values are once, few, many or a class for expanded clones.

clone_size	d_call	v_call	j_call	cdr3_aa	cdr3_nt
many	NA	TRBV4-3	TRBJ2-1	CASSQDRGGDYNEQFF	TGCGCCAGCAGCCAAGATCGCGGCGGGGACTACAATGAGCAGTTCTTC
many	NA	TRBV29-1	TRBJ1-1	CSVAVTDTEAFF	TGCAGCGTTGCGGTGACGGACACTGAAGCTTTCTTT
few	NA	TRBV18	TRBJ1-2	CASSPTQLQGDYGYTF	TGTGCCAGCTCTCCAACTCAATTACAGGGAGACTATGGCTACACCTTC
few	TRBD1	TRBV24-1	TRBJ2-2	CATSKRDRDTGELFF	TGTGCCACCAGTAAACGGGACAGGGACACCGGGGAGCTGTTTTTT
many	NA	TRBV6-6	TRBJ2-3	CASSFGRDTQYF	TGTGCCAGCAGTTTTGGCAGAGATACGCAGTATTTT
few	TRBD1	TRBV30	TRBJ1-2	CAWSVRGQGRGYTF	TGTGCCTGGAGTGTACGGGGACAGGGTCGTGGCTACACCTTC
NA	TRBD1	TRBV3-1	TRBJ2-6	CASSHLGQGYGSGANVLTF	TGTGCCAGCAGCCATCTGGGACAGGGTTACGGCTCTGGGGCCAACGTCCTGACTTTC
many	TRBD1	TRBV20-1	TRBJ2-2	CSARGVGTVDTGELFF	TGCAGTGCTAGAGGAGTCGGGACAGTGGACACCGGGGAGCTGTTTTTT
many	TRBD2	TRBV6-5	TRBJ2-3	CASSSSGDTQYF	TGTGCCAGCTCCTCTAGCGGAGATACGCAGTATTTT
many	NA	TRBV7-8	TRBJ1-2	CASSLGDINYGYTF	TGTGCCAGCAGCTTAGGGGATATTAACTATGGCTACACCTTC
NA	NA	TRBV18	TRBJ2-5	CASSPLPHPGRLHQETQYF	TGTGCCAGCTCACCCCTACCACATCCTGGCAGGCTACACCAAGAGACCCAGTACTTC
many	NA	TRBV4-2	TRBJ1-1	CASSQAQWGSTEAFF	TGTGCCAGCAGCCAAGCTCAGTGGGGGTCTACGGAAGCTTTCTTT
many	TRBD1	TRBV20-1	TRBJ2-2	CSARVGDRGNTGELFF	TGCAGTGCCAGAGTCGGTGACAGGGGGAACACCGGGGAGCTGTTTTTT
many	NA	TRBV12-3/TRBV12-4	TRBJ1-4	CASSLFRAPGEKLFF	TGTGCCAGCAGTTTATTTAGGGCTCCAGGGGAAAAACTGTTTTTT
NA	NA	TRBV5-1	TRBJ2-7	CASSPGTDTYEQYF	TGCGCCAGCAGCCCCGGGACCGACACCTACGAGCAGTACTTC
many	TRBD2	TRBV12-3/TRBV12-4	TRBJ2-1	CAISTSGINEQFF	TGTGCCATCTCGACTAGCGGTATCAATGAGCAGTTCTTC
many	TRBD2	TRBV5-1	TRBJ2-1	CASSLDLAGVFHEQFF	TGCGCCAGCAGCTTGGATCTAGCGGGGGTATTCCATGAGCAGTTCTTC
NA	NA	TRBV6-2/TRBV6-3	TRBJ1-2	CASKEGSHGYTF	TGTGCCAGCAAGGAGGGGAGCCATGGCTACACCTTC
many	TRBD2	TRBV3-1	TRBJ2-3	CASSPRTSERGGSTDTQYF	TGTGCCAGCAGCCCCCGGACTAGCGAGAGAGGCGGGAGCACAGATACGCAGTATTTT
many	NA	TRBV6-5	TRBJ1-6	CASRGQRNSYNSPLHF	TGTGCCAGCAGAGGACAGCGGAACTCCTATAATTCACCCCTCCACTTT
many	TRBD2	TRBV20-1	TRBJ2-3	CSANPIAGVDTQYF	TGCAGTGCCAATCCAATAGCGGGAGTAGATACGCAGTATTTT
many	TRBD2	TRBV7-9	TRBJ2-3	CASKASGGTDTQYF	TGTGCCAGCAAGGCTAGCGGGGGCACAGATACGCAGTATTTT
many	NA	TRBV24-1	TRBJ1-2	CATSDLTGTYGYTF	TGTGCCACCAGTGATTTGACAGGGACCTATGGCTACACCTTC
many	TRBD2	TRBV25-1	TRBJ2-7	CASTRASGRFFEQYF	TGTGCCAGCACCCGAGCTAGCGGGAGATTCTTCGAGCAGTACTTC
few	NA	TRBV5-1	TRBJ2-1	CASSLVTGNEQFF	TGCGCCAGCAGCTTGGTGACAGGCAATGAGCAGTTCTTC
few	TRBD1	TRBV20-1	TRBJ1-3	CSASRTGAPSQSSGNTIYF	TGCAGTGCTAGCCGGACAGGGGCGCCCTCTCAATCCTCTGGAAACACCATATATTTT
many	NA	TRBV20-1	TRBJ1-2	CSAWDAANYGYTF	TGCAGTGCTTGGGACGCCGCTAACTATGGCTACACCTTC
many	NA	TRBV12-3/TRBV12-4	TRBJ2-7	CASSLWGEQYF	TGTGCCAGCAGTTTGTGGGGCGAGCAGTACTTC
few	NA	TRBV5-1	TRBJ2-2	CASNEGVNTGELFF	TGCGCCAGCAATGAGGGGGTGAACACCGGGGAGCTGTTTTTT
many	NA	TRBV29-1	TRBJ2-4	CSVLGLGTKNIQYF	TGCAGCGTTTTAGGGTTAGGAACCAAAAACATTCAGTACTTC
many	NA	TRBV12-3/TRBV12-4	TRBJ2-7	CASSSRIHREQYF	TGTGCCAGCAGTTCCAGGATACATCGGGAGCAGTACTTC
few	NA	TRBV12-3/TRBV12-4	TRBJ2-7	CASGSLGTSYEQYF	TGTGCCAGCGGAAGCTTGGGGACTTCCTACGAGCAGTACTTC
many	NA	TRBV6-6	TRBJ2-7	CASSYSRGPEQYF	TGTGCCAGCAGTTACTCGAGGGGACCCGAGCAGTACTTC
NA	NA	TRBV7-8	TRBJ1-5	CASSFARGNQPQHF	TGTGCCAGCAGCTTTGCGAGAGGCAATCAGCCCCAGCATTTT
NA	NA	TRBV20-1	TRBJ1-1	CSAGGQGPEAFF	TGCAGTGCTGGAGGCCAGGGGCCTGAAGCTTTCTTT
NA	NA	TRBV5-1	TRBJ1-1	CASNNGEVNTEAFF	TGCGCCAGCAACAACGGGGAGGTGAACACTGAAGCTTTCTTT
once	TRBD2	TRBV2	TRBJ2-7	CASRRREGLKSYEQYF	TGTGCCAGCAGACGGCGGGAGGGCCTTAAATCCTACGAGCAGTACTTC
many	NA	TRBV20-1	TRBJ1-5	CSASGQGGQPQHF	TGCAGTGCTAGTGGGCAGGGCGGTCAGCCCCAGCATTTT
many	NA	TRBV5-1	TRBJ1-6	CASSLSAQSSYNSPLHF	TGCGCCAGCAGCTTGAGTGCCCAGAGCTCCTATAATTCACCCCTCCACTTT
many	NA	TRBV5-1	TRBJ1-5	CASSFGVGQPQHF	TGCGCCAGCAGCTTCGGGGTAGGCCAGCCCCAGCATTTT
many	NA	TRBV20-1	TRBJ2-3	CSARLVQTQNGDTQYF	TGCAGTGCTAGATTAGTACAGACGCAGAACGGAGATACGCAGTATTTT
NA	TRBD2	TRBV4-3	TRBJ2-1	CASSQDPGLAGGGEQFF	TGCGCCAGCAGCCAAGACCCGGGACTAGCGGGAGGTGGTGAGCAGTTCTTC
few	NA	TRBV6-2/TRBV6-3	TRBJ2-3	CASSRFGLERDTQYF	TGTGCCAGCAGCAGATTCGGCCTAGAGCGAGATACGCAGTATTTT
many	NA	TRBV5-5	TRBJ1-5	CASSLASRDNQPQHF	TGTGCCAGCAGCTTGGCCAGTAGGGACAATCAGCCCCAGCATTTT
NA	NA	TRBV27	TRBJ1-3	CASRVTYSGNTIYF	TGTGCCAGCAGGGTGACCTATTCTGGAAACACCATATATTTT
many	TRBD2	TRBV7-8	TRBJ2-3	CASSPFLGGGGLDTQYF	TGTGCCAGCAGCCCGTTCCTGGGGGGCGGGGGGTTAGATACGCAGTATTTT
many	NA	TRBV7-2	TRBJ2-1	CASSSGHGEQFF	TGTGCCAGCAGCTCGGGACACGGTGAGCAGTTCTTC
NA	TRBD1	TRBV12-3/TRBV12-4	TRBJ1-1	CASTTGVTEAFF	TGTGCCAGCACCACAGGGGTAACTGAAGCTTTCTTT
many	NA	TRBV7-2	TRBJ2-2	CASSLGAGFTGELFF	TGTGCCAGCAGCTTAGGGGCAGGGTTCACCGGGGAGCTGTTTTTT
many	NA	TRBV7-2	TRBJ2-3	CASSPTTDTQYF	TGTGCCAGCAGCCCGACCACAGATACGCAGTATTTT